This T cell receptor (beta chain) was retrieved from a study of blood T cell repertoires in COVID-19. About the research overall: Acute and convalescent COVID-19 samples came from the United States, Italy and Spain. Sources were T cells, B-cell-depleted T cells, or PBMCs; the material itself was cDNA or gDNA.

In the authors' workflow: Amplification from reference gene primers served as the basis for estimated nucleated cell counts. Only in-frame clones appear in the TCRdb table, and some are missing; sequencing was by immunoSEQ multiplex PCR. V, J and clone size are taken as reported in that table, and D and trimming were inferred from the DNA itself. In the table there are about 310,000 clones, over 75% of which are singletons. This CDR3 has 14 residues. V dropped 2 bases and J dropped 4 bases, with 11 bases sitting between them. Germline-derived CDR1 and CDR2 are SGHTA and FQGNSA. This rearrangement joins TRBV7-2 to TRBJ1-2; no clear D. The sequenced material came from peripheral blood. The receptor's source is a man between 50 and 59 years old with active or convalescent COVID-19. The chain's CDR3 is CASSLPRQSYGYTF. The CDR3 region has the DNA TGTGCCAGCAGCTTACCTCGTCAGTCCTATGGCTACACCTTC.